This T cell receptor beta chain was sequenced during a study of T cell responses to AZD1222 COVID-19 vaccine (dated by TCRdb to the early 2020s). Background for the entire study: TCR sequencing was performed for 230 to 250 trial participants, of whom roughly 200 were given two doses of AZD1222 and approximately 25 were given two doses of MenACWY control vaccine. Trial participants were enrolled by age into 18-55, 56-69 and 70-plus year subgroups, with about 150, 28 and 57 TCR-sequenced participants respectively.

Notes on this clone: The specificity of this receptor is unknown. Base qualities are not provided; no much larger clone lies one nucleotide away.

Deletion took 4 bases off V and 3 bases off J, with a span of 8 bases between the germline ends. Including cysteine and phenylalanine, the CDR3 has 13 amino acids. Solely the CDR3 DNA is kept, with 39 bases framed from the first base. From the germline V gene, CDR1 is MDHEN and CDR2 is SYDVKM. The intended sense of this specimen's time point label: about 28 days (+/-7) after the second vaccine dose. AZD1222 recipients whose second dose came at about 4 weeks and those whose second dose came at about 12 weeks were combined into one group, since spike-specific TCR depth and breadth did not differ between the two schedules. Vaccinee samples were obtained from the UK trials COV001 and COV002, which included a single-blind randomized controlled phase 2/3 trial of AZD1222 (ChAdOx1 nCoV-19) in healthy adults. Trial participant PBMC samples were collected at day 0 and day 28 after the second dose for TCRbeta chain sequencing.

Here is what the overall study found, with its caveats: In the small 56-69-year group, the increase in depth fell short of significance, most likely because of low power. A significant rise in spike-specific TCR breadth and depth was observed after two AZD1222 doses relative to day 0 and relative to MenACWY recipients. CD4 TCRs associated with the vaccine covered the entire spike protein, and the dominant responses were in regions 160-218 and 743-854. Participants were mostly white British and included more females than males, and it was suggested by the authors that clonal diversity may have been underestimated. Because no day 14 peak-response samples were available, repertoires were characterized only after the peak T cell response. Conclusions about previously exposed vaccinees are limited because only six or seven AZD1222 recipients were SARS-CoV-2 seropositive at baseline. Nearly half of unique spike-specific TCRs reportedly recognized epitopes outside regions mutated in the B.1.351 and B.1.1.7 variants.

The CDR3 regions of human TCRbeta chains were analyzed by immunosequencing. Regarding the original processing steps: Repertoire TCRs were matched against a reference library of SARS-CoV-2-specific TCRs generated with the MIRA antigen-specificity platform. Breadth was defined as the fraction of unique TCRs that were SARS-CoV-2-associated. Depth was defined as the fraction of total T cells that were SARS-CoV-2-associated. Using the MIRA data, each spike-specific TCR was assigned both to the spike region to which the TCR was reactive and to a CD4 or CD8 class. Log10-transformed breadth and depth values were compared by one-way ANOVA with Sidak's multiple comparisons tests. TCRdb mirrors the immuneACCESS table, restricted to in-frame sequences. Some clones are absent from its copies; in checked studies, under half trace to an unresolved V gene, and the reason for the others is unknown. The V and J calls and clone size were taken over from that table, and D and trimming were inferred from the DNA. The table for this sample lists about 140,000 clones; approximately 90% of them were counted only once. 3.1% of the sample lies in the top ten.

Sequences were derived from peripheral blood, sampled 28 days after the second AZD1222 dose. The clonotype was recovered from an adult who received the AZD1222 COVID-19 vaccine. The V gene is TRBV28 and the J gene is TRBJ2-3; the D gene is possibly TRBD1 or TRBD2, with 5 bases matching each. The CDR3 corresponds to CASSWDQTDTQYF. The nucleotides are TGTGCCAGCAGTTGGGACCAAACAGATACGCAGTATTTT.